Listed below are T cell receptor beta chains from one sample, sequenced in a study of vaccination effects on CD4 cells after COVID-19. These TCRs are of unknown antigen specificity. Using immunoSEQ multiplex PCR, the repertoire was profiled, and TCRdb retains in-frame clones only, with some absent. The sample carries around 30,000 clones, about two thirds recorded once. Sequenced material: CD4+ T cells from PBMCs cultured with SARS-CoV-2 spike peptides, taken after COVID-19 vaccination. The receptors shown here come from a human donor who received a COVID-19 vaccine. The CDR3 runs from the conserved cysteine through the conserved F or W. The order of the fields is clone size, J gene, D gene, V gene, CDR3 protein, CDR3 DNA. The D gene is left open where the match is weak. Clone size, where shown, is once, few, many, or a class for clones that have expanded.

NA,TRBJ2-7,NA,TRBV6-5,CASVTGLEPADF,TGTGCCAGCGTAACGGGGCTAGAACCGGCCGACTTC
once,TRBJ2-7,NA,TRBV7-9,CASSSILVYEQYF,TGTGCCAGCAGCTCGATCCTCGTATACGAGCAGTACTTC
few,TRBJ1-2,TRBD1,TRBV7-9,CASTREKAGGGYGYTF,TGTGCCAGCACCAGAGAAAAGGCAGGGGGCGGATATGGCTACACCTTC
once,TRBJ1-2,NA,TRBV2,CASSAQGHLYGYTF,TGTGCCAGCAGTGCCCAGGGGCACCTCTATGGCTACACCTTC
NA,TRBJ1-2,TRBD1,TRBV29-1,CSVEDKGQGKGYTF,TGCAGCGTTGAAGATAAGGGACAGGGGAAAGGCTACACCTTC
NA,TRBJ2-7,NA,TRBV11-2,CASSLDLGSYEQYF,TGTGCCAGCAGCTTAGATCTGGGCTCCTACGAGCAGTACTTC
NA,TRBJ2-7,NA,TRBV5-1,CASSLSGTLYEQYF,TGCGCCAGCAGCTTGTCAGGGACCCTCTACGAGCAGTACTTC
NA,TRBJ1-2,NA,TRBV13,CASSSGELGYTF,TGTGCCAGCAGCTCGGGGGAACTCGGCTACACCTTC
medium-sized,TRBJ2-1,NA,TRBV20-1,CSASRPDHNEQFF,TGCAGTGCTAGTAGACCTGACCACAATGAGCAGTTCTTC
NA,TRBJ2-1,TRBD1,TRBV6-5,CASSFRTGAYNEQFF,TGTGCCAGCAGTTTCAGGACAGGGGCCTACAATGAGCAGTTCTTC
NA,TRBJ1-5,NA,TRBV18,CASSTQGGDGNQPQHF,TGTGCCAGCTCAACACAGGGAGGGGACGGCAATCAGCCCCAGCATTTT
few,TRBJ2-1,TRBD2,TRBV10-2,CASGVSSGSYNEQFF,TGCGCCAGCGGAGTATCTAGCGGCTCCTACAATGAGCAGTTCTTC
NA,TRBJ2-2,TRBD2,TRBV4-1,CASSRTLAGVPGGELFF,TGCGCCAGCAGCCGTACCCTAGCGGGGGTCCCGGGCGGGGAGCTGTTTTTT
NA,TRBJ1-1,NA,TRBV12-3/TRBV12-4,CASSQGMNTEAFF,TGTGCCAGCAGCCAGGGGATGAACACTGAAGCTTTCTTT
NA,TRBJ1-5,TRBD1,TRBV19,CASTVQGAAGQPQHF,TGTGCCAGTACCGTACAGGGGGCGGCGGGTCAGCCCCAGCATTTT
few,TRBJ1-1,NA,TRBV6-5,CASNLARGGTEAFF,TGTGCCAGCAACCTCGCCAGGGGAGGCACTGAAGCTTTCTTT
NA,TRBJ1-1,NA,TRBV19,CASSIERNTEAFF,TGTGCCAGTAGTATTGAACGAAACACTGAAGCTTTCTTT
NA,TRBJ1-4,TRBD1,TRBV3-1/TRBV3-2,CASSSRRGGTWTNEKLFF,TGTGCCAGCAGCTCCCGGAGAGGGGGCACGTGGACTAATGAAAAACTGTTTTTT
NA,TRBJ2-1,TRBD2,TRBV2,CASTTGTSGSNEQFF,TGTGCCAGCACCACCGGGACTAGCGGCTCCAATGAGCAGTTCTTC
NA,TRBJ2-5,TRBD1,TRBV7-2,CASSTGTGRETQYF,TGTGCCAGCAGCACGGGGACAGGGAGGGAGACCCAGTACTTC
once,TRBJ1-5,NA,TRBV19,CASSLTDSSQPQHF,TGTGCCAGTAGTCTAACCGACAGTAGTCAGCCCCAGCATTTT
few,TRBJ2-5,NA,TRBV3-1/TRBV3-2,CASSPGGGTLQETQYF,TGTGCCAGCAGCCCCGGTGGCGGGACACTTCAAGAGACCCAGTACTTC
NA,TRBJ1-5,NA,TRBV18,CASSPIRPDSVNQPQHF,TGTGCCAGCTCACCGATTCGACCAGACAGTGTTAATCAGCCCCAGCATTTT
once,TRBJ2-3,NA,TRBV7-2,CASSLARLTSTDTQYF,TGTGCCAGCAGCTTAGCCCGACTAACTAGCACAGATACGCAGTATTTT
once,TRBJ2-4,TRBD2,TRBV5-4,CASSSGGTWIQYF,TGTGCCAGCAGCTCCGGGGGGACTTGGATTCAGTACTTC
NA,TRBJ1-3,TRBD1,TRBV5-1,CASSGQQGWGNTIYF,TGCGCCAGCAGCGGTCAACAGGGGTGGGGAAACACCATATATTTT